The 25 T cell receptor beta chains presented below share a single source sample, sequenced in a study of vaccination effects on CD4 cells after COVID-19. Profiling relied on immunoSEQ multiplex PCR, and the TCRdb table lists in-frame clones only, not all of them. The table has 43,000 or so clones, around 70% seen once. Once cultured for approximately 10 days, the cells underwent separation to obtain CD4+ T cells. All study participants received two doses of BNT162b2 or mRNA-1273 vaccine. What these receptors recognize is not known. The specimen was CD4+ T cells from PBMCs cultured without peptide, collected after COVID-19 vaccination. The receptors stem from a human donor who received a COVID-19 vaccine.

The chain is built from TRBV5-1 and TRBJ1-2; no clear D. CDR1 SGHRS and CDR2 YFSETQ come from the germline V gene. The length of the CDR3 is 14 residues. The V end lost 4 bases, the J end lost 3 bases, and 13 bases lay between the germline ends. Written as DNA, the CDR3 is TGCGCCAGCAGCCTATCTGAGCTCTACTATGGCTACACCTTC. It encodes CASSLSELYYGYTF.

CDR3 loop: CASTPPGTDTQYF. The DNA of the CDR3 is TGTGCCAGCACCCCCCCTGGGACAGATACGCAGTATTTT. The genes are TRBV6-6 and TRBJ2-3; no reliable D call. V was shortened by 7 bases and J by 3 bases, with 11 bases between the two germline ends. This CDR3 has 13 residues. Per germline, CDR1 MNHNY and CDR2 SVGAGI (reference sequence).

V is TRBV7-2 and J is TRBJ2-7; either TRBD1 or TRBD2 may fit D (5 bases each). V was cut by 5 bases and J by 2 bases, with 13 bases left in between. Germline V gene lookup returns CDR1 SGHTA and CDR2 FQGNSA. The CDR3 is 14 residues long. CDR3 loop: CASSQGPPPYEQYF. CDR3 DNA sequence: TGTGCCAGCAGCCAGGGACCACCACCCTACGAGCAGTACTTC.

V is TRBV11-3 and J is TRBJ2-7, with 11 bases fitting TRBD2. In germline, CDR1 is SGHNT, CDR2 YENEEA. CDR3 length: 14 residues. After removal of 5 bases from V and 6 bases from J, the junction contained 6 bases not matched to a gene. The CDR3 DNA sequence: TGTGCCAGCAGCCATAGCGGGGGGGCCCGCGAGCAGTACTTC. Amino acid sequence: CASSHSGGAREQYF.

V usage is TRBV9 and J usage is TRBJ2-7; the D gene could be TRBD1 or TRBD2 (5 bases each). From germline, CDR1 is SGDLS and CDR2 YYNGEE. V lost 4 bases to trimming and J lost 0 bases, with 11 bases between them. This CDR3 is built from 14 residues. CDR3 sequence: CASSSRDPSYEQYF. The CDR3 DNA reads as TGTGCCAGCAGCAGCCGGGACCCCTCCTACGAGCAGTACTTC. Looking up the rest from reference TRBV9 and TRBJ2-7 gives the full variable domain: DSGVTQTPKHLITATGQRVTLRCSPRSGDLSVYWYQQSLDQGLQFLIQYYNGEERAKGNILERFSAQQFPDLHSELNLSSLELGDSALYFCASSSRDPSYEQYFGPGTRLTVT.

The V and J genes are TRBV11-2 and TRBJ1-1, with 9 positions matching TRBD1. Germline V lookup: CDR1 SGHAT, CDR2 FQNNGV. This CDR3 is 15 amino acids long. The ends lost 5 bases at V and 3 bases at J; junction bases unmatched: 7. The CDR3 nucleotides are TGTGCCAGCAGCACTCGCCGGACAGGGGACACTGAAGCTTTCTTT. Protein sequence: CASSTRRTGDTEAFF.

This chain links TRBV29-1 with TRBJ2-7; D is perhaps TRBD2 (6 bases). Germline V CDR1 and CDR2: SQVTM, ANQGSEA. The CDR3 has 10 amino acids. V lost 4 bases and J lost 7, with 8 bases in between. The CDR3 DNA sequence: TGCAGCGTTGTTGGGGGGGAGCAGTACTTC. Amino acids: CSVVGGEQYF.

CDR3 bases: TGTGCCACCAGTGGAGATGGAAACACCATATATTTT. Amino acids: CATSGDGNTIYF. The chain employs TRBV24-1 and TRBJ1-3, with D hard to call. This CDR3 spans 12 amino acids. CDR1 is KGHDR, CDR2 SFDVKD, per germline. The germline V and J ends were trimmed by 5 bases and 3 bases, with 4 bases remaining between them.

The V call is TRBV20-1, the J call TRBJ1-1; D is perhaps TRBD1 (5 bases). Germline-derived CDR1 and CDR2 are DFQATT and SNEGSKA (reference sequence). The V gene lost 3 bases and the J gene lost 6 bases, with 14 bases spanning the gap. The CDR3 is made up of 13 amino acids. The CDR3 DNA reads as TGCAGTGCTAGTAGTGAACGGGGACCTGAAGCTTTCTTT. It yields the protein CSASSERGPEAFF.

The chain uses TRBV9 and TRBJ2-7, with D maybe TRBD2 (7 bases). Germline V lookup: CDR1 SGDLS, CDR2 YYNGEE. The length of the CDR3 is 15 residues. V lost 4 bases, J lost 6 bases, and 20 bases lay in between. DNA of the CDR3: TGTGCCAGCAGCCCTCGAATAGGGGGGGCTGGCGAGCAGTACTTC. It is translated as CASSPRIGGAGEQYF.

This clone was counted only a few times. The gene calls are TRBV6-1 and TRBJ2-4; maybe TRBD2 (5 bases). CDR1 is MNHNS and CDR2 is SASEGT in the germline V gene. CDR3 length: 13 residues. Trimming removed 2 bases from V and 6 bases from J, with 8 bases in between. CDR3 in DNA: TGTGCCAGCAGTGAAATGGGAGTAAACATTCAGTACTTC. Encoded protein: CASSEMGVNIQYF.

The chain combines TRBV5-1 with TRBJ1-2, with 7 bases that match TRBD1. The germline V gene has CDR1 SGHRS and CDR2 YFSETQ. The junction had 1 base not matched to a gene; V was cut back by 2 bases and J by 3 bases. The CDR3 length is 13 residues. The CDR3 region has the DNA TGCGCCAGCAGCTTTACAGGGGACTATGGCTACACCTTC. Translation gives CASSFTGDYGYTF. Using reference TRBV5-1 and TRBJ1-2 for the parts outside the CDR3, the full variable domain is KAGVTQTPRYLIKTRGQQVTLSCSPISGHRSVSWYQQTPGQGLQFLFEYFSETQRNKGNFPGRFSGRQFSNSRSEMNVSTLELGDSALYLCASSFTGDYGYTFGSGTRLTVV.

The CDR3 DNA follows: TGCGCCAGCAGCCCGGACACTAACTATGGCTACACCTTC. Its protein is CASSPDTNYGYTF. The chain recombines TRBV5-1 with TRBJ1-2; D is possibly TRBD1 (5 bases). CDR1 SGHRS and CDR2 YFSETQ come from the germline V gene. Trimming cost V 4 bases and J 0 bases, with 7 bases left between them. This CDR3 region has 13 residues.

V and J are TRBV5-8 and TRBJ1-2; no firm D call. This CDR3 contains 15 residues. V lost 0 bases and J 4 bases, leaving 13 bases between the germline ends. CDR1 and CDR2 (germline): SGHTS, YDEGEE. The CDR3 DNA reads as TGTGCCAGCAGCTTGGATAGAGTAAAACCCTATGGCTACACCTTC. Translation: CASSLDRVKPYGYTF. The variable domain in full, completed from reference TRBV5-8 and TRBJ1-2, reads EAGVTQSPTHLIKTRGQQATLRCSPISGHTSVYWYQQALGLGLQFLLWYDEGEERNRGNFPPRFSGRQFPNYSSELNVNALELEDSALYLCASSLDRVKPYGYTFGSGTRLTVV.

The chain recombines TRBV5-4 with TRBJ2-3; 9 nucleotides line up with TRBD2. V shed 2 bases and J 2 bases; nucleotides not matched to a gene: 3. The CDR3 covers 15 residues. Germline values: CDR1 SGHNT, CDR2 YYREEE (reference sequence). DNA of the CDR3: TGTGCCAGCAGCTTAGGCGGGGGGGACACAGATACGCAGTATTTT. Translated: CASSLGGGDTDTQYF.

Here the CDR3 DNA reads TGTGCCAGCAGCTTGGCGGGGTGGGAGACCCAGTACTTC. This codes for CASSLAGWETQYF. V and J are TRBV5-4 and TRBJ2-5; tentative D call: TRBD2 (5 bases). Germline V CDR1 and CDR2: SGHNT, YYREEE (reference sequence). The ends were cut back, 0 bases at V and 5 bases at J, with 8 bases in the middle. The CDR3 runs 13 residues.

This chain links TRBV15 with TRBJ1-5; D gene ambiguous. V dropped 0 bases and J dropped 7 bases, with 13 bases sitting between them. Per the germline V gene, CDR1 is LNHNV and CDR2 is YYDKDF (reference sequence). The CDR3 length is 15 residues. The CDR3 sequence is CATSRDQAAEQPQHF. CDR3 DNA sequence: TGTGCCACCAGCAGAGATCAGGCGGCGGAGCAGCCCCAGCATTTT.

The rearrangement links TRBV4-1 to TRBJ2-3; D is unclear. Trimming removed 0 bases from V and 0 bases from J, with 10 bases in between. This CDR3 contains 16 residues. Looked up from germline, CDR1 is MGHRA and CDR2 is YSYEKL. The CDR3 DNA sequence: TGCGCCAGCAGCCAAGATCTGACGGTTAGCACAGATACGCAGTATTTT. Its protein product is CASSQDLTVSTDTQYF.

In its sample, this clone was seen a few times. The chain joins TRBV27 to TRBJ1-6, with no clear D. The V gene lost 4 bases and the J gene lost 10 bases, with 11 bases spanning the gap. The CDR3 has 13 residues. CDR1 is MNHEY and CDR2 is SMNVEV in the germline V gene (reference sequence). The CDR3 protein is CASSSALPSPLHF. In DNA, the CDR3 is TGTGCCAGCAGTTCAGCTCTGCCATCACCCCTCCACTTT.

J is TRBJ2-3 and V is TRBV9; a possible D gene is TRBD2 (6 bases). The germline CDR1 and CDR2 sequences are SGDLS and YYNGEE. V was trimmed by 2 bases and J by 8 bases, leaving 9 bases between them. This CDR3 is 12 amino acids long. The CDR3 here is CASSVEGVTQYF. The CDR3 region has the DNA TGTGCCAGCAGCGTGGAGGGAGTTACGCAGTATTTT.

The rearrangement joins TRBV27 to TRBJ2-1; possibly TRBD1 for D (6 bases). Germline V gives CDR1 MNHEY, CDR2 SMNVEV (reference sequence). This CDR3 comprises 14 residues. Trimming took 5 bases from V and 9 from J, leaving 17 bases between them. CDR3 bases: TGTGCCAGCAGTATCCACAGGGTAGGGGGTGAGCAGTTCTTC. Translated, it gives CASSIHRVGGEQFF.

For the CDR3, the DNA is TGTGCCAGCAGCCACTTGGACAGATACGAGCAGTACTTC. Protein sequence: CASSHLDRYEQYF. V and J are TRBV14 and TRBJ2-7, with D maybe TRBD1 (6 bases). Germline lookup yields CDR1 SGHDN and CDR2 FVKESK. Trimming removed 3 bases from V and 4 bases from J, with 10 bases in between. The CDR3 contains 13 residues.

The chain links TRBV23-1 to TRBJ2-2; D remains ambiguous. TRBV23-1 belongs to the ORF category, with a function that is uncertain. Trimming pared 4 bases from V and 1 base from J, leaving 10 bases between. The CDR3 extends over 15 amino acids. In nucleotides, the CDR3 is TGCGCCAGCAGTCCTAAGTTCTTGAACACCGGGGAGCTGTTTTTT. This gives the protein CASSPKFLNTGELFF.

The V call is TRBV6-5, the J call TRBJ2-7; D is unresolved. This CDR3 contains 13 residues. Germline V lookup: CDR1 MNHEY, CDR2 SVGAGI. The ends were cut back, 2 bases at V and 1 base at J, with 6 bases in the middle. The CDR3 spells CASSYLQSYEQYF. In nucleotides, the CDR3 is TGTGCCAGCAGTTACCTCCAGTCCTACGAGCAGTACTTC.

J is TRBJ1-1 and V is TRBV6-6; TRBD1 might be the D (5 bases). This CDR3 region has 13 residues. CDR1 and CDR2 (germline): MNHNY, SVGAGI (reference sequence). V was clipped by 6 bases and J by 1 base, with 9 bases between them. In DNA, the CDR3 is TGTGCCAGCAGAAAGACAGAGAACACTGAAGCTTTCTTT. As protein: CASRKTENTEAFF.